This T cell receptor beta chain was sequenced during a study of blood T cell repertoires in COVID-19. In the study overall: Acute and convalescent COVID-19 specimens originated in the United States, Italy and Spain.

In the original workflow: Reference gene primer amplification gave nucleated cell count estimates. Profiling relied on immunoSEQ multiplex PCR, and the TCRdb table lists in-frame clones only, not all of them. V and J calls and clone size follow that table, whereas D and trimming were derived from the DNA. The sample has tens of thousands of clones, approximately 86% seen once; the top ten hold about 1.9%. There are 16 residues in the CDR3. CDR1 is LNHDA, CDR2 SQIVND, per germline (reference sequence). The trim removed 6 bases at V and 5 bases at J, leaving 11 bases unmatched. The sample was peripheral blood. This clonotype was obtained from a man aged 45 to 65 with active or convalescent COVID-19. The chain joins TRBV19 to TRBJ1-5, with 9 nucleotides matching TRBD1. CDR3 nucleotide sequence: TGTGCCAGTAGACTAGGGACAGGGATTTCTTATCAGCCCCAGCATTTT. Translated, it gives CASRLGTGISYQPQHF.